This paragraph covers one T cell receptor beta chain sequence. Use of 60 Vbeta and 13 Jbeta primers characterized the PCR. Libraries were prepared by immunoSEQ multiplex PCR; TCRdb keeps only in-frame clonotypes and omits some of them. The profile shows 60,000 or so clones, more than 60% of them singletons. This sample is drawn from a study of cytomegalovirus exposure and HLA in healthy donors. This sequence originates from a woman aged 35 to 49 in good health and CMV-seropositive. Source material: PBMCs.

The CDR3 DNA reads as TGTGCCAGCAGGGGAGGAGTGGTTGGCAATCAGCCCCAGCATTTT. This translates into CASRGGVVGNQPQHF. V and J are TRBV6-5 and TRBJ1-5; D unresolved. Trimming left V 6 bases short and J 2 bases short, with 14 bases between. This CDR3 region has 15 residues. From germline, CDR1 is MNHEY and CDR2 SVGAGI.